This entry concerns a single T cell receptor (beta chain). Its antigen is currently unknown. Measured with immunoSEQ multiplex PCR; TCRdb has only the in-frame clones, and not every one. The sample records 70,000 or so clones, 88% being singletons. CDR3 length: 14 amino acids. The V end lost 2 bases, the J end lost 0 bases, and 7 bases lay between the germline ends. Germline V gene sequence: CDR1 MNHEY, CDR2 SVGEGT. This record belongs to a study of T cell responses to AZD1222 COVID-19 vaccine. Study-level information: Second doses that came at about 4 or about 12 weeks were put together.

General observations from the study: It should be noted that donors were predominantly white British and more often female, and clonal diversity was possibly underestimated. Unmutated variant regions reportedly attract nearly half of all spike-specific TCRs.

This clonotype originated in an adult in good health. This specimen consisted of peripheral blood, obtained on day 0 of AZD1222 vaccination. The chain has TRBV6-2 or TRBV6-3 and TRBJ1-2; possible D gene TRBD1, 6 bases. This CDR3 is CASSYRGANYGYTF. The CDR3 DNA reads TGTGCCAGCAGTTACAGGGGGGCTAACTATGGCTACACCTTC.